This T cell receptor beta chain was observed in a study of radiotherapy plus CTLA-4 blockade in lung cancer. The overall study: Objective responses were recorded in less than 20% of patients, with disease control recorded in about 33%. General study findings and limits: Best predicting response, reportedly, were early blood T cell clone dynamics, with interferon-beta. Subsequent to radiotherapy plus ipilimumab, tumor-derived TCR clones underwent expansion in blood.

A remark on this clone: Its cognate antigen is unknown.

Germline lookup yields CDR1 SQVTM and CDR2 ANQGSEA. The length of the CDR3 is 14 residues. The V end lost 3 bases, the J end lost 2 bases, and 11 bases lay between the germline ends. Only in-frame clones appear in the TCRdb table, and some are missing; sequencing was by immunoSEQ multiplex PCR. The profile shows about 84,000 clones, about three quarters of them singletons. The starting material was peripheral blood, obtained from a patient treated with radiotherapy plus ipilimumab. This rearrangement joins TRBV29-1 to TRBJ2-1; D is uncertain. The sequence derives from a human donor with non-small cell lung cancer that progressed on radiotherapy plus ipilimumab. CDR3 sequence reads: CSVDPKRAYNEQFF. CDR3 DNA: TGCAGCGTTGATCCGAAGAGAGCCTACAATGAGCAGTTCTTC.